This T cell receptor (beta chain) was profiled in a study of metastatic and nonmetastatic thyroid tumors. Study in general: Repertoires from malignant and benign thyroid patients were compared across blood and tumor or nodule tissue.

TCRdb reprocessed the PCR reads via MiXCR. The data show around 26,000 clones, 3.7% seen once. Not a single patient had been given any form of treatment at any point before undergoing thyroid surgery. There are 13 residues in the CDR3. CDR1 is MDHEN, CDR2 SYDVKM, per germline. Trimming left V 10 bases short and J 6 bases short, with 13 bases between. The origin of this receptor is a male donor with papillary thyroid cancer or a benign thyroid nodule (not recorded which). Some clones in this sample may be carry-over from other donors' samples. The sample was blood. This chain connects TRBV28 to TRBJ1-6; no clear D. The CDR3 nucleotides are TGTGCCACGCAGGTCGGGCTTAATTCACCCCTCCACTTT. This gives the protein CATQVGLNSPLHF.